A single T cell receptor (beta chain) is shown here with its context. This entry belongs to a study of T cell responses to AZD1222 COVID-19 vaccine. Germline V gene data show CDR1 as SQVTM and CDR2 as ANQGSEA. Trimming shortened V by 4 bases and J by 7 bases, and 10 bases separated the two germline ends. The CDR3 loop spans 11 amino acids. Profiled with immunoSEQ multiplex PCR; TCRdb holds only in-frame clones, not every one. The sample lists more than 95,000 clones, roughly 90% occurring once. This clonotype originated in an adult in good health. The starting material was peripheral blood, obtained on day 0 of AZD1222 vaccination. This rearrangement joins TRBV29-1 to TRBJ2-5; the D gene is possibly TRBD2 (6 bases). The CDR3: CSVAQAGTQYF. CDR3 nucleotides: TGCAGCGTTGCCCAAGCGGGGACCCAGTACTTC.